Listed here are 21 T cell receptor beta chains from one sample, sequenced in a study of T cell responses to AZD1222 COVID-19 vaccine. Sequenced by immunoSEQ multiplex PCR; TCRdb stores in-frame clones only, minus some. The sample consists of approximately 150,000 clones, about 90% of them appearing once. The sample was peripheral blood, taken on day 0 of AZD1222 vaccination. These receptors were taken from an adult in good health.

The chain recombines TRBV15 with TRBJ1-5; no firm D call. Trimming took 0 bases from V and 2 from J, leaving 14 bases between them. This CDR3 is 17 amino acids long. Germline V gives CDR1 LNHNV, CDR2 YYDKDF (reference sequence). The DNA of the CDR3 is TGTGCCACCAGCAGAGATGTTAGCCAGATTGGCAATCAGCCCCAGCATTTT. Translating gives CATSRDVSQIGNQPQHF.

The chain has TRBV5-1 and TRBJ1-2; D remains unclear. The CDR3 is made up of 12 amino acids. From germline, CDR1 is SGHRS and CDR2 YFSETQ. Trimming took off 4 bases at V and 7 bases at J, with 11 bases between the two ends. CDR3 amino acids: CASSADGSGYTF. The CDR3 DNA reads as TGCGCCAGCAGCGCGGACGGGAGTGGCTACACCTTC.

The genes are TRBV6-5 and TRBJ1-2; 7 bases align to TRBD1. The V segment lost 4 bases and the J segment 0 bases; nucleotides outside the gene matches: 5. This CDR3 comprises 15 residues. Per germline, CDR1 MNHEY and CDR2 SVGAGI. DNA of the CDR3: TGTGCCAGCAGTTTCCGGACAGGCGCTAACTATGGCTACACCTTC. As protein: CASSFRTGANYGYTF.

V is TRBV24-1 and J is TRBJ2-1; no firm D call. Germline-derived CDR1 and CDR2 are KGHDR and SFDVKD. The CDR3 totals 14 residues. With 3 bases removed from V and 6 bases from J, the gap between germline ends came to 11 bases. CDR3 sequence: CATSDPQVPNEQFF. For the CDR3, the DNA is TGTGCCACCAGTGATCCGCAAGTCCCCAATGAGCAGTTCTTC.

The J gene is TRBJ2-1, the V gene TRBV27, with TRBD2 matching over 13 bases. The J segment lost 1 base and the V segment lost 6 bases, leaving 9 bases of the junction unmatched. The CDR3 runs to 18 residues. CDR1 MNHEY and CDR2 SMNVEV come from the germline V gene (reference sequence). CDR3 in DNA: TGTGCCAGCAGATCGGGACTAGCGGGGCCGGAGTCCTACAATGAGCAGTTCTTC. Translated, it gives CASRSGLAGPESYNEQFF.

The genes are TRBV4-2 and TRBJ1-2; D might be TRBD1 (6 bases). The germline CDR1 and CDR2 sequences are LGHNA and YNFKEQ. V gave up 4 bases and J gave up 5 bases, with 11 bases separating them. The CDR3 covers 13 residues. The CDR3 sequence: CASSPGHPYGYTF. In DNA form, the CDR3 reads TGTGCCAGCAGCCCGGGACATCCTTATGGCTACACCTTC.

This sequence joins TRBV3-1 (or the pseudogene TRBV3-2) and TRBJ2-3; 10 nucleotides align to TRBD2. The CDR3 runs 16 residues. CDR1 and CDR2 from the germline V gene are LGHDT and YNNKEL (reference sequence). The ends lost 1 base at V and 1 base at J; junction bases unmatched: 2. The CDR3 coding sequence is TGTGCCAGCAGCCAAGGCCTAGCGGGGGGCACAGATACGCAGTATTTT. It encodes CASSQGLAGGTDTQYF.

CDR3 in DNA: TGTGCCAGCAGCCAGGGGGGGACTAGCGGGAGTCGGGAGCTGTTTTTT. Its protein product is CASSQGGTSGSRELFF. The J gene is TRBJ2-2, the V gene TRBV6-2 or TRBV6-3, with 14 bases aligning to TRBD2. With 6 bases clipped from V and 9 bases from J, the junction kept 9 bases outside the gene matches. CDR1 MNHEY and CDR2 SVGEGT come from the germline V gene. This CDR3 is built from 16 residues.

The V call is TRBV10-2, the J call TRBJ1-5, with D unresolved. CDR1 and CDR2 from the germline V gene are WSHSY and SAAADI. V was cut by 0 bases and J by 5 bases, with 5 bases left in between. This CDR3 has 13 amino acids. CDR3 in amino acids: CASSESRYQPQHF. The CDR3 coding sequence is TGCGCCAGCAGTGAGTCTAGGTATCAGCCCCAGCATTTT.

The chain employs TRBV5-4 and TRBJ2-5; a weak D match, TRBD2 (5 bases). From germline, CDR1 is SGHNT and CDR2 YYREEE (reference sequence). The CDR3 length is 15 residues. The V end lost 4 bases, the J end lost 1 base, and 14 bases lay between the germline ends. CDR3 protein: CASSPTGRPQETQYF. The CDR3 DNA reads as TGTGCCAGCAGCCCGACGGGAAGGCCCCAAGAGACCCAGTACTTC.

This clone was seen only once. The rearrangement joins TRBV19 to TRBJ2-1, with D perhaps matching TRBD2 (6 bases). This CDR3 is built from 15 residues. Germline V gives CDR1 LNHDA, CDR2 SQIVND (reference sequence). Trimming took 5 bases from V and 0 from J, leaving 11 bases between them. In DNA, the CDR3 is TGTGCCAGTAGTCTCCTAGCGAACTCCTACAATGAGCAGTTCTTC. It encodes CASSLLANSYNEQFF.

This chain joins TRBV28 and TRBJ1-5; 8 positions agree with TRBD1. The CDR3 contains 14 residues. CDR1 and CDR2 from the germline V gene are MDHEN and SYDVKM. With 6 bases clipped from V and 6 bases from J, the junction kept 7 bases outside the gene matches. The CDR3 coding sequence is TGTGCCAGCAGCCTTACAGGGGGGGCTCAGCCCCAGCATTTT. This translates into CASSLTGGAQPQHF.

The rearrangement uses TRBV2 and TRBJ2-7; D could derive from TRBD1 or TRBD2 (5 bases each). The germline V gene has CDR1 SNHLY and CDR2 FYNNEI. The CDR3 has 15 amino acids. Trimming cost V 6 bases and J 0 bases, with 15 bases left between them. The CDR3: CASSPEGIDSYEQYF. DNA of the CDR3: TGTGCCAGCAGCCCTGAGGGGATCGACTCCTACGAGCAGTACTTC.

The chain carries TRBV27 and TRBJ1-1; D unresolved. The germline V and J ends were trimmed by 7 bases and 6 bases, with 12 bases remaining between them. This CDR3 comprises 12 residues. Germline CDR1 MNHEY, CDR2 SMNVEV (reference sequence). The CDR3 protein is CASIGVGAEAFF. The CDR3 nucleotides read TGTGCCAGCATAGGCGTAGGTGCTGAAGCTTTCTTT.

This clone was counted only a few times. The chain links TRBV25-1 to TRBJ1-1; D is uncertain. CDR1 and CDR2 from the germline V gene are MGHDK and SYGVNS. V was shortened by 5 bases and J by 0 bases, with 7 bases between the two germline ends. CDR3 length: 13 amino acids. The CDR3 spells CASSSMMNTEAFF. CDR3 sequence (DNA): TGTGCCAGCAGTTCTATGATGAACACTGAAGCTTTCTTT.

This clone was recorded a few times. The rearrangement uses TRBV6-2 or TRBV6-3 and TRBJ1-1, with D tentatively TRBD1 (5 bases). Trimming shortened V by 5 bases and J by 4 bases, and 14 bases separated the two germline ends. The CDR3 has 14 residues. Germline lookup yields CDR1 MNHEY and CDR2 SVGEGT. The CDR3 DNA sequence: TGTGCCAGCAGTCCCCCCCCGGGGGGCACTGAAGCTTTCTTT. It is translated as CASSPPPGGTEAFF.

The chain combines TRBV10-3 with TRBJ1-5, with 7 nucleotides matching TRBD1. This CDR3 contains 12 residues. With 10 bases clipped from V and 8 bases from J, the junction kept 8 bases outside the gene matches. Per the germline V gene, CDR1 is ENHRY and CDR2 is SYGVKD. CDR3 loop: CATGTDWEPQHF. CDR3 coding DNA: TGTGCCACTGGGACAGATTGGGAGCCCCAGCATTTT.

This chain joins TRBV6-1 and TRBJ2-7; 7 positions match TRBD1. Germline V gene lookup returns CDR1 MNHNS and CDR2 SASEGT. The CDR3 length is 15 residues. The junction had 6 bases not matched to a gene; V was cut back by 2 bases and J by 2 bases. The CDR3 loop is CASSELAQGAYEQYF. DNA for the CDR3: TGTGCCAGCAGTGAATTGGCTCAGGGGGCCTACGAGCAGTACTTC.

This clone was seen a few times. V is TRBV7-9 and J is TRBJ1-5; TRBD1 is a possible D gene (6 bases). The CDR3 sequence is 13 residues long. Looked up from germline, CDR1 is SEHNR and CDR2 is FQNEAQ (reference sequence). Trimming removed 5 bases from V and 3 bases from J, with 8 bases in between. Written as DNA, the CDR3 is TGTGCCAGCAGCGACAGGATCAATCAGCCCCAGCATTTT. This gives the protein CASSDRINQPQHF.

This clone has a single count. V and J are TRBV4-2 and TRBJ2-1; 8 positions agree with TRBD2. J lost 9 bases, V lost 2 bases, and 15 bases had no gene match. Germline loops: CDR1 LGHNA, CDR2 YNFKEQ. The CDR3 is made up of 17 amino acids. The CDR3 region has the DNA TGTGCCAGCAGCCAAAGCATAAGCGGGAGTATGTCGCGTGAGCAGTTCTTC. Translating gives CASSQSISGSMSREQFF.

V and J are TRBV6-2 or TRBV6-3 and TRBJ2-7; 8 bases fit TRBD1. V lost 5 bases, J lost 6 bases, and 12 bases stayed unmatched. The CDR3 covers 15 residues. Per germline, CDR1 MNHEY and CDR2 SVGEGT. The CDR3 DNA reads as TGTGCCAGCAGTAAACAAGGACAGGGTTCAGTCGAGCAGTACTTC. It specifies CASSKQGQGSVEQYF.